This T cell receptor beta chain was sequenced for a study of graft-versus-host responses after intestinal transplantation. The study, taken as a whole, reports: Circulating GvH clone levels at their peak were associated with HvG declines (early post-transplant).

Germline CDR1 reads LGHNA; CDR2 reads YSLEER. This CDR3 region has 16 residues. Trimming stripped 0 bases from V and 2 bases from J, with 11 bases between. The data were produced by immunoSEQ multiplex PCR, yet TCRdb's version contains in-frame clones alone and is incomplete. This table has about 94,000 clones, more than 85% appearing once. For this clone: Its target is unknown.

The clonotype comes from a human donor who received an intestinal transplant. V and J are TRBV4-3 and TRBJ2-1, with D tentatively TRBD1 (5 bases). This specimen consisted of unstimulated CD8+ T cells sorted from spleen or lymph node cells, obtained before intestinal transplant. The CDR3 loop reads CASSQEKGVAYNEQFF. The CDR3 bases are TGCGCCAGCAGCCAAGAAAAAGGGGTAGCCTACAATGAGCAGTTCTTC.